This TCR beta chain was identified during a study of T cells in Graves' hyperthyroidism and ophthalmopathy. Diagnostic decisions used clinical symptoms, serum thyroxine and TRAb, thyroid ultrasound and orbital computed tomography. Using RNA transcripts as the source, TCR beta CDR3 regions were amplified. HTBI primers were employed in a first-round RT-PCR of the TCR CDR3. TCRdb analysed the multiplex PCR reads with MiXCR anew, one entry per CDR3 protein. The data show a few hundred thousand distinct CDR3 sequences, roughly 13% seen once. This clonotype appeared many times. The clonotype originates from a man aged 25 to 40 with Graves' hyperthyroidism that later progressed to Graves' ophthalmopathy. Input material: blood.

The CDR3 region has the DNA TGTGCTAGTGTCAGGACAGGGGAAAGCAATCAGCCCCAGCATTTT. It encodes CASVRTGESNQPQHF. This chain uses TRBV12-5 with TRBJ1-5, with 9 bases lining up with TRBD1. Germline values: CDR1 LGHNT, CDR2 FRNRAP. CDR3 size: 15 residues. The J segment lost 1 base and the V segment lost 7 bases, leaving 5 bases of the junction unmatched. Drawing the rest from reference TRBV12-5 and TRBJ1-5, the complete variable domain is DARVTQTPRHKVTEMGQEVTMRCQPILGHNTVFWYRQTMMQGLELLAYFRNRAPLDDSGMPKDRFSAEMPDATLATLKIQPSEPRDSAVYFCASVRTGESNQPQHFGDGTRLSIL.